The TCR beta chain described here comes from a study of T cells in Graves' hyperthyroidism and ophthalmopathy. With a duration under 2 months, the hyperthyroidism was newly diagnosed in patients aged 18 to 65. CDR1 is MNHEY and CDR2 is SMNVEV in the germline V gene (reference sequence). This CDR3 has 14 amino acids. With regard to this clonotype: Antigen: not known. Since a much larger clone is just one base distant, this may be a read error.

TCR beta CDR3 regions were amplified from RNA transcripts. Carried out on the TCR CDR3, a first-round RT-PCR used the HTBI primer set. Via MiXCR, TCRdb re-called the multiplex PCR reads, giving one row per CDR3 protein. The sample lists some 350,000 distinct CDR3 sequences, 19% occurring once. Overall study results and limits: Classification by a 13 V-J model distinguished ophthalmopathy from stable hyperthyroidism. Ophthalmopathy onset followed model prediction by a median roughly six months. Most thyroid clonotypes expanded above 0.001 were also detected in blood.

This rearrangement joins TRBV27 to TRBJ2-3; tentatively, D is TRBD1 (5 bases). Material: blood. The receptor's source is a woman aged 18-30 years with Graves' hyperthyroidism. The CDR3 nucleotides are TGTGCCAGCAGTTTATTACAGACAGACGATATGCAGTATTTT. Protein sequence: CASSLLQTDDMQYF.